The 21 T cell receptor beta chains reported below all come from one sample, sequenced in a study of OX40 agonist ivuxolimab in advanced cancers. Method: immunoSEQ multiplex PCR; TCRdb's copy keeps in-frame clones and lacks some. This table has around 68,000 clones, about 89% appearing once. Material: CD4+ or CD8+ T cells sorted from blood, obtained in a trial of the OX40 agonist ivuxolimab. The source of these receptors is an adult with an advanced solid tumor such as melanoma, head and neck, liver or kidney cancer.

The chain uses TRBV5-1 and TRBJ2-7; 13 bases fit TRBD2. Trimming cost V 4 bases and J 6 bases; bases outside gene matches: 4. The CDR3 has 14 amino acids. Germline CDR1 and CDR2: SGHRS and YFSETQ. CDR3 sequence: CASSPGTSGTEQYF. Here the CDR3 DNA reads TGCGCCAGCAGCCCCGGGACTAGCGGGACCGAGCAGTACTTC.

The J gene is TRBJ2-1, the V gene TRBV7-9; D is perhaps TRBD1 or TRBD2 (5 bases each). CDR3 length equals 13 residues. Trimming stripped 1 base from V and 16 bases from J, with 17 bases between. From germline, CDR1 is SEHNR and CDR2 FQNEAQ (reference sequence). As DNA, the CDR3 is TGTGCCAGCAGCTTAGAGGGGCCGGGACCTTCCTTCTTC. Its protein is CASSLEGPGPSFF.

The chain employs TRBV5-4 and TRBJ2-1, with 10 bases aligning to TRBD1. Unmatched junction bases numbered 2, after V lost 2 bases and J lost 3 bases. This CDR3 comprises 15 residues. Germline V lookup: CDR1 SGHNT, CDR2 YYREEE (reference sequence). CDR3 nucleotide sequence: TGTGCCAGCAGCTTAAGGGACAGGGGCTACAATGAGCAGTTCTTC. Translated: CASSLRDRGYNEQFF. Supplemented by reference TRBV5-4 and TRBJ2-1, the full variable domain reads ETGVTQSPTHLIKTRGQQVTLRCSSQSGHNTVSWYQQALGQGPQFIFQYYREEENGRGNFPPRFSGLQFPNYSSELNVNALELDDSALYLCASSLRDRGYNEQFFGPGTRLTVL.

The CDR3 DNA sequence: TGCGCCAGCAGCCAACAGCAGGGTAGCAATCAGCCCCAGCATTTT. Translation gives CASSQQQGSNQPQHF. V and J are TRBV4-3 and TRBJ1-5; D perhaps matches TRBD1 (5 bases). The CDR3 totals 15 residues. The germline V gene encodes CDR1 LGHNA and CDR2 YSLEER. The germline V and J ends were trimmed by 2 bases and 0 bases, with 8 bases remaining between them.

To note about this clone: The same CDR3 arises from other DNA sequences in this sample as well. The chain uses TRBV5-1 and TRBJ1-1, with TRBD1 identical over 7 bases. This CDR3 has 12 amino acids. Germline V gene lookup returns CDR1 SGHRS and CDR2 YFSETQ. With V trimmed by 2 bases and J by 5 bases, 0 bases remained unmatched. The CDR3 is CASSLQGTEAFF. The CDR3 DNA is TGCGCCAGCAGCTTACAGGGGACTGAAGCTTTCTTT.

CDR3 nucleotides: TGTGCCAGTAAGGGACTAGCGGGGCGAGATACGCAGTATTTT. It encodes CASKGLAGRDTQYF. The V and J genes are TRBV19 and TRBJ2-3; 13 nucleotides line up with TRBD2. Germline lookup yields CDR1 LNHDA and CDR2 SQIVND (reference sequence). Trimming took 7 bases from V and 5 from J; bases not matched to a gene: 3. This CDR3 region has 14 residues.

This rearrangement joins TRBV25-1 to TRBJ2-1; TRBD2 is a possible D gene (7 bases). Looked up from germline, CDR1 is MGHDK and CDR2 is SYGVNS. The CDR3 has 13 residues. Trimming pared 2 bases from V and 8 bases from J, leaving 10 bases between. The CDR3 nucleotides are TGTGCCAGCAGTGAAGGCGGGGGCTATGAGCAGTTCTTC. Translating it yields CASSEGGGYEQFF.

This clone turned up a few times. This chain joins TRBV7-2 and TRBJ1-2; D is possibly TRBD1 (5 bases). The CDR3 has 14 residues. The V gene lost 5 bases and the J gene lost 4 bases, with 14 bases spanning the gap. Germline loops: CDR1 SGHTA, CDR2 FQGNSA. CDR3 coding DNA: TGTGCCAGCAGCACTGCGGGACGCAGCTATGGCTACACCTTC. This codes for CASSTAGRSYGYTF. The variable domain in full, with the rest retrieved from reference TRBV7-2 and TRBJ1-2, is GAGVSQSPSNKVTEKGKDVELRCDPISGHTALYWYRQSLGQGLEFLIYFQGNSAPDKSGLPSDRFSAERTGGSVSTLTIQRTQQEDSAVYLCASSTAGRSYGYTFGSGTRLTVV.

This clone appeared a few times. The chain links TRBV5-4 to TRBJ2-3, with no clear D. CDR3 length equals 14 residues. The V gene lost 2 bases and the J gene lost 1 base, with 8 bases spanning the gap. From germline, CDR1 is SGHNT and CDR2 YYREEE (reference sequence). CDR3 sequence: CASSLLLRTDTQYF. The DNA for the CDR3 is TGTGCCAGCAGCTTACTTCTTCGCACAGATACGCAGTATTTT.

This chain uses TRBV4-2 with TRBJ2-1, with a tentative D call TRBD2 (6 bases). Between the trimmed V and J ends, which lost 6 bases and 7 bases, there was a span of 10 bases. Germline loops: CDR1 LGHNA, CDR2 YNFKEQ. This CDR3 spans 12 amino acids. The CDR3 reads CASRGTGNEQFF. CDR3 in DNA: TGTGCCAGCAGGGGGACTGGTAATGAGCAGTTCTTC.

The chain joins TRBV20-1 to TRBJ2-7; D unresolved. The ends were cut back, 0 bases at V and 4 bases at J, with 4 bases in the middle. This CDR3 spans 11 amino acids. The germline gives CDR1 DFQATT, CDR2 SNEGSKA (reference sequence). The CDR3 DNA reads as TGCAGTGCTAGAGAGGGGTACGAGCAGTACTTC. It translates to CSAREGYEQYF.

The gene calls are TRBV5-1 and TRBJ2-6, with D maybe TRBD1 (5 bases). The V end lost 5 bases, the J end lost 2 bases, and 14 bases lay between the germline ends. Germline V gene sequence: CDR1 SGHRS, CDR2 YFSETQ. CDR3 length: 16 residues. The CDR3 region is CASSISGLPGANVLTF. DNA for the CDR3: TGCGCCAGCAGTATATCAGGGTTGCCTGGGGCCAACGTCCTGACTTTC.

This rearrangement joins TRBV4-2 to TRBJ1-3, with TRBD1 as a possible D gene (5 bases). Germline CDR1 is LGHNA and CDR2 is YNFKEQ. The CDR3 is made up of 14 amino acids. The V end was cut by 4 bases, the J end by 4 bases, with 11 bases between. CDR3 sequence reads: CASSRDRSGNTIYF. CDR3 DNA sequence: TGTGCCAGCAGCCGAGACAGAAGCGGAAACACCATATATTTT.

To note about this clone: Additional DNA sequences in this sample encode the identical CDR3. In DNA, the CDR3 is TGCGCCAGCAGCCAAAACAGGGGGGGGGAGACCCAGTACTTC. This encodes CASSQNRGGETQYF. The rearrangement uses TRBV4-3 and TRBJ2-5; TRBD1 is a possible D gene (8 bases). The CDR3 extends over 14 amino acids. The germline V gene has CDR1 LGHNA and CDR2 YSLEER. V lost 2 bases and J 5 bases, leaving 12 bases between the germline ends.

This chain uses TRBV18 with TRBJ2-1; 8 nucleotides align to TRBD1. CDR3 size: 14 residues. V lost 4 bases to trimming and J lost 9 bases; unmatched junction nucleotides: 8. Germline V CDR1 and CDR2: KGHSH, LQKENI. This chain's CDR3 is CASSRDRGTSEQFF. The DNA of the CDR3 is TGTGCCAGCTCACGAGACAGGGGAACCAGTGAGCAGTTCTTC.

This clone came up once. The gene calls are TRBV6-4 and TRBJ2-2; TRBD2 agrees at 9 bases. Germline values: CDR1 MRHNA, CDR2 SNTAGT. Germline trimming cut 6 bases from V and 6 bases from J; bases unmatched to any gene: 8. There are 15 residues in the CDR3. This chain's CDR3 is CASREVAGVPGELFF. The CDR3 nucleotides are TGTGCCAGCAGAGAAGTAGCGGGAGTCCCCGGGGAGCTGTTTTTT.

This clone was observed a few times. This chain uses TRBV28 with TRBJ1-2, with D hard to call. V was trimmed by 1 base and J by 2 bases, leaving 5 bases between them. The CDR3 has 13 residues. Germline CDR1 is MDHEN and CDR2 is SYDVKM. CDR3 in DNA: TGTGCCAGCAGTTTATCTCAAAACTATGGCTACACCTTC. It specifies CASSLSQNYGYTF.

The genes are TRBV5-6 and TRBJ1-6, with TRBD1 as a possible D gene (5 bases). This CDR3 is 15 amino acids long. Trimming removed 0 bases from V and 5 bases from J, with 9 bases in between. The germline gives CDR1 SGHDT, CDR2 YYEEEE. The CDR3 coding sequence is TGTGCCAGCAGCTTGGTGGGCAGGGATAATTCACCCCTCCACTTT. Protein product: CASSLVGRDNSPLHF.

The genes are TRBV30 and TRBJ1-1; no clear D gene. This CDR3 has 14 residues. CDR1 is GTSNPN and CDR2 is SVGIG in the germline V gene (reference sequence). Trimming took off 5 bases at V and 3 bases at J, with 16 bases between the two ends. CDR3 loop: CAWVKPARYTEAFF. CDR3 DNA: TGTGCCTGGGTAAAACCAGCAAGATACACTGAAGCTTTCTTT. Variable domain in full (rest from reference TRBV30 and TRBJ1-1): SQTIHQWPATLVQPVGSPLSLECTVEGTSNPNLYWYRQAAGRGLQLLFYSVGIGQISSEVPQNLSASRPQDRQFILSSKKLLLSDSGFYLCAWVKPARYTEAFFGQGTRLTVV.

The J gene is TRBJ2-7, the V gene TRBV6-1; 11 bases line up with TRBD1. Trimming took 7 bases from V and 4 from J; bases not matched to a gene: 6. The CDR3 runs to 14 residues. Germline-derived CDR1 and CDR2 are MNHNS and SASEGT. In DNA, the CDR3 is TGTGCCAGCATGAGGACAGGGGGCAATTACGAGCAGTACTTC. Protein: CASMRTGGNYEQYF.

The gene calls are TRBV2 and TRBJ2-2; unclear D gene. Germline CDR1 SNHLY, CDR2 FYNNEI. V dropped 8 bases and J dropped 6 bases, with 16 bases sitting between them. There are 14 residues in the CDR3. The CDR3 loop reads CASRGPRASGELFF. DNA of the CDR3: TGTGCCAGCCGCGGACCCCGGGCATCCGGGGAGCTGTTTTTT.